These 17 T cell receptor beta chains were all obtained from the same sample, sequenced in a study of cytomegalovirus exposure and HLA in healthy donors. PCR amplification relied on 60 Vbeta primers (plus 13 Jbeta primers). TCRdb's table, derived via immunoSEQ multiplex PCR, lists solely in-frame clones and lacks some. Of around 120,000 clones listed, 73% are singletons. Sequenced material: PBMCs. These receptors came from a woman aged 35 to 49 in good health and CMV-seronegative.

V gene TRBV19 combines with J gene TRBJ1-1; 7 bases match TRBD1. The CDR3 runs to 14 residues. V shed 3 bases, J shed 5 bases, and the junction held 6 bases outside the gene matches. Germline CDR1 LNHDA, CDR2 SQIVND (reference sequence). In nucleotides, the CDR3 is TGTGCCAGTAGTATTGGAGGGGGCCATACTGAAGCTTTCTTT. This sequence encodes CASSIGGGHTEAFF.

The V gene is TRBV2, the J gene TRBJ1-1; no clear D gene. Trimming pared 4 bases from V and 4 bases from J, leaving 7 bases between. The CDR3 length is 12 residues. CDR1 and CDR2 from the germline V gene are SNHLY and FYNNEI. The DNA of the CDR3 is TGTGCCAGCAGTGCCCTCGGCACTGAAGCTTTCTTT. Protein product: CASSALGTEAFF. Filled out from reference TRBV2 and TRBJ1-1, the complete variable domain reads EPEVTQTPSHQVTQMGQEVILRCVPISNHLYFYWYRQILGQKVEFLVSFYNNEISEKSEIFDDQFSVERPDGSNFTLKIRSTKLEDSAMYFCASSALGTEAFFGQGTRLTVV.

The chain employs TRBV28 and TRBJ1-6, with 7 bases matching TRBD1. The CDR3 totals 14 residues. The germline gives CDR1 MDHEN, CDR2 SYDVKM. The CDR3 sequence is CASDQGVINSPLHF. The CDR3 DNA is TGTGCGAGTGACCAGGGGGTGATAAATTCACCCCTCCACTTT.

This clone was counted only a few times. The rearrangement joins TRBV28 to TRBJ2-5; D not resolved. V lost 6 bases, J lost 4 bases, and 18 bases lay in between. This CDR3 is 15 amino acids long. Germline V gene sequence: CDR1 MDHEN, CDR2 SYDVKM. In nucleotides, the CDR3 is TGTGCCAGCAGAAACCGTGGGCCGCCCGGAGAGACCCAGTACTTC. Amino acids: CASRNRGPPGETQYF.

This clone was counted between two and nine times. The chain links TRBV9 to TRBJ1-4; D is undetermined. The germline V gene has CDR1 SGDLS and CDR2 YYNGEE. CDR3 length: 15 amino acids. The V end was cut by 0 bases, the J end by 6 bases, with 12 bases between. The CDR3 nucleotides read TGTGCCAGCAGCGTAGAGGAGGGCCGCCATGAAAAACTGTTTTTT. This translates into CASSVEEGRHEKLFF.

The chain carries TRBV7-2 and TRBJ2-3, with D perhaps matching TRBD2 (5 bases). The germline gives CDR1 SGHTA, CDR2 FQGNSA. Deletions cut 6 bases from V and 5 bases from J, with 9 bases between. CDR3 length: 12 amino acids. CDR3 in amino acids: CASRGAGDTQYF. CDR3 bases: TGTGCCAGCAGGGGCGCGGGAGATACGCAGTATTTT.

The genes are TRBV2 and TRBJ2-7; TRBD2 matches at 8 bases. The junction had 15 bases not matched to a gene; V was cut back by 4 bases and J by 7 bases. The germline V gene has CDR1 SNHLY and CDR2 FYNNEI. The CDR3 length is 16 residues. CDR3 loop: CASSVSSIGRAQEQYF. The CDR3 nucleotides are TGTGCCAGCAGTGTTTCCTCTATCGGGAGGGCACAGGAGCAGTACTTC.

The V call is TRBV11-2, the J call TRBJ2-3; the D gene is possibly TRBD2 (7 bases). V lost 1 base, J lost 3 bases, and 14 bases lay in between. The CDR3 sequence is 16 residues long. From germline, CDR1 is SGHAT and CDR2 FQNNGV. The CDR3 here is CASSLGSGGQTDTQYF. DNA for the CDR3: TGTGCCAGCAGCTTAGGGTCGGGGGGACAAACAGATACGCAGTATTTT.

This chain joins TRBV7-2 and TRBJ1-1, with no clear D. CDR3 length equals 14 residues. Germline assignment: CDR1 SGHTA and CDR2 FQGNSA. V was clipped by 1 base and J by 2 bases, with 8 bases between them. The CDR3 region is CASSLVGINTEAFF. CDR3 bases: TGTGCCAGCAGCTTAGTTGGCATCAACACTGAAGCTTTCTTT.

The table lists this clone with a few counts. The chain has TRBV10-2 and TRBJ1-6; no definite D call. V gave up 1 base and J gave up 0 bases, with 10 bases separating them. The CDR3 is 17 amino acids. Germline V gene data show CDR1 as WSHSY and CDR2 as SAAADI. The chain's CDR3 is CASSEFALSSYNSPLHF. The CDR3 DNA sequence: TGCGCCAGCAGTGAGTTCGCTTTGAGCTCCTATAATTCACCCCTCCACTTT.

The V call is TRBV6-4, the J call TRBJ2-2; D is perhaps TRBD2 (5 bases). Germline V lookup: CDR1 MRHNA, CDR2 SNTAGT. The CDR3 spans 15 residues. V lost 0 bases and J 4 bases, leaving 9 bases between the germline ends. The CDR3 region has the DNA TGTGCCAGCAGTGACTCGTTAGGGAGCACCGGGGAGCTGTTTTTT. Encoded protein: CASSDSLGSTGELFF.

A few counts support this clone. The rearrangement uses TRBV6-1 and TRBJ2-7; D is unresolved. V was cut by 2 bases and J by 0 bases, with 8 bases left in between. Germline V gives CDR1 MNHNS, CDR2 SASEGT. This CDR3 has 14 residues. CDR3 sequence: CASSENFLSYEQYF. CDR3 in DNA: TGTGCCAGCAGTGAAAATTTTCTCTCCTACGAGCAGTACTTC.

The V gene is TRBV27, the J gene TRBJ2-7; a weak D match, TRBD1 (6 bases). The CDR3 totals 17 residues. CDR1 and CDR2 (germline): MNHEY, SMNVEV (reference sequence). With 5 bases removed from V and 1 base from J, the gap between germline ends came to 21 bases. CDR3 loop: CASSRKPGDVGSYEQYF. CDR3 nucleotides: TGTGCCAGCAGTCGAAAGCCAGGGGATGTGGGTTCCTACGAGCAGTACTTC.

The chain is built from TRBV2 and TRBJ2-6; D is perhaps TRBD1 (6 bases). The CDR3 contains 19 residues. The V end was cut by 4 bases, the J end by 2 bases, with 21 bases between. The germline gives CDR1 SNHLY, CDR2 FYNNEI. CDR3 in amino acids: CASSVPRDILPTGANVLTF. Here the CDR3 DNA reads TGTGCCAGCAGTGTGCCCCGGGACATCCTTCCCACTGGGGCCAACGTCCTGACTTTC.

The CDR3 DNA is TGTGCCAGCAGCTTAGAAATGGAAGGGGGTCCTTATAATTCACCCCTCCACTTT. Its translation: CASSLEMEGGPYNSPLHF. The chain combines TRBV11-3 with TRBJ1-6, with TRBD1 as a possible D gene (6 bases). Looked up from germline, CDR1 is SGHNT and CDR2 is YENEEA. V was pared by 0 bases and J by 4 bases, with 16 bases between. The CDR3 is 18 amino acids.

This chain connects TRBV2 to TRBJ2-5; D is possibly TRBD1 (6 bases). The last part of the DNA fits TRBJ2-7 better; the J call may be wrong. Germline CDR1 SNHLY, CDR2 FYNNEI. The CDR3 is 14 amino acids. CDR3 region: CASSVHLQGNEQYF. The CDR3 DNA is TGTGCCAGCAGTGTCCATCTCCAGGGGAACGAGCAGTACTTC.

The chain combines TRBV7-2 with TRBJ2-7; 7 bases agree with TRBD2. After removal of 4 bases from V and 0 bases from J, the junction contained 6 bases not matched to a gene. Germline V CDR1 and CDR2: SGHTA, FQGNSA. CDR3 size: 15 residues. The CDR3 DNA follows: TGTGCCAGCAGCTCGACGAGGACTAGCTCCTACGAGCAGTACTTC. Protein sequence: CASSSTRTSSYEQYF. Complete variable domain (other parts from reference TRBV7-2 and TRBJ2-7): GAGVSQSPSNKVTEKGKDVELRCDPISGHTALYWYRQSLGQGLEFLIYFQGNSAPDKSGLPSDRFSAERTGGSVSTLTIQRTQQEDSAVYLCASSSTRTSSYEQYFGPGTRLTVT.